A single sample is the source of the 26 T cell receptor beta chains below, sequenced in a study of blood T cell repertoires in COVID-19. Assay: immunoSEQ multiplex PCR; the TCRdb copy retains only in-frame clones and omits some. The table lists approximately 340,000 clones, around 82% of them singletons. The sample consisted of peripheral blood. The source of these receptors is a man aged 25-45 years with active or convalescent COVID-19.

The CDR3 nucleotides are TGTGCCAGCAGCTTGGATGGGGGGGACCGGCGGGTTGGAGTCTACGAGCAGTACTTC. The encoded protein is CASSLDGGDRRVGVYEQYF. This chain links TRBV5-6 with TRBJ2-7; 7 bases align to TRBD2. In germline, CDR1 is SGHDT, CDR2 YYEEEE. CDR3 size: 19 residues. V trimming: 0 bases; J trimming: 3 bases; junction bases outside the gene matches: 18.

The rearrangement uses TRBV7-3 and TRBJ2-1; possible D gene TRBD2, 5 bases. In germline, CDR1 is SGHTA, CDR2 FQGTGA. V lost 3 bases, J lost 7 bases, and 16 bases lay in between. This CDR3 has 15 amino acids. CDR3 DNA: TGTGCCAGCAGCTTGGGTCACCAACTAGGTAATGAGCAGTTCTTC. It translates to CASSLGHQLGNEQFF.

For this clone: Given the absence of the conserved phenylalanine or tryptophan at the CDR3 end, a read error is likely. No DNA is shown, since the ends of the CDR3 on it are uncertain; the CDR3 is the one TCRdb lists. J is TRBJ1-2 and V is TRBV7-8. The CDR3 totals 13 residues, both ends included. Germline CDR1 is SGHVS and CDR2 is FQNEAQ. CDR3 region: CASSLRGTLHQSC.

The genes are TRBV6-5 and TRBJ1-5; D is possibly TRBD1 (5 bases). This CDR3 is 15 amino acids long. Germline V gives CDR1 MNHEY, CDR2 SVGAGI. V lost 7 bases and J 0 bases, leaving 13 bases between the germline ends. This CDR3 reads CASNIQGNSNQPQHF. In DNA form, the CDR3 reads TGTGCCAGCAACATCCAGGGTAATAGCAATCAGCCCCAGCATTTT.

The rearrangement uses TRBV7-2 and TRBJ1-6, with D perhaps matching TRBD1 (5 bases). This CDR3 region has 16 residues. Trimming cost V 0 bases and J 2 bases, with 8 bases left between them. Germline V lookup: CDR1 SGHTA, CDR2 FQGNSA. The CDR3 DNA sequence: TGTGCCAGCAGCTTAGCGGGGGGGACCTATAATTCACCCCTCCACTTT. It specifies CASSLAGGTYNSPLHF.

The chain combines TRBV29-1 with TRBJ2-3; 10 positions agree with TRBD1. The germline CDR1 and CDR2 sequences are SQVTM and ANQGSEA. There are 12 residues in the CDR3. V lost 6 bases and J lost 9; bases outside the gene matches: 6. CDR3 residues: CSVKKTGGTQYF. In DNA, the CDR3 is TGCAGCGTCAAGAAGACAGGGGGCACGCAGTATTTT.

V is TRBV19 and J is TRBJ2-4; 8 bases match TRBD2. Trimming removed 1 base from V and 10 bases from J; junction bases left unmatched: 0. The CDR3 spans 12 residues. Germline V gene lookup returns CDR1 LNHDA and CDR2 SQIVND (reference sequence). The DNA of the CDR3 is TGTGCCAGTAGTATAGGCGGGGGGATTCAGTACTTC. This translates into CASSIGGGIQYF.

The J gene is TRBJ2-1, the V gene TRBV4-3; TRBD1 matches at 7 bases. The CDR3 covers 15 residues. Germline values: CDR1 LGHNA, CDR2 YSLEER. J was trimmed by 6 bases and V by 4 bases; bases with no gene match: 9. This CDR3 reads CASSPRDRVPNEQFF. The CDR3 DNA reads TGCGCCAGCAGCCCCAGAGACAGGGTCCCCAATGAGCAGTTCTTC.

The V gene is TRBV30, the J gene TRBJ1-6; weak D call: TRBD1 (6 bases). The length of the CDR3 is 14 residues. The germline V gene encodes CDR1 GTSNPN and CDR2 SVGIG (reference sequence). The V end was cut by 0 bases, the J end by 7 bases, with 10 bases between. In nucleotides, the CDR3 is TGTGCCTGGAGTGTGGACAGAAAGAATTCACCCCTCCACTTT. It specifies CAWSVDRKNSPLHF.

This chain joins TRBV6-2 or TRBV6-3 and TRBJ1-1; 7 nucleotides match TRBD1. Per germline, CDR1 MNHEY and CDR2 SVGEGT. J gave up 1 base and V 5 bases, and 7 bases lay outside the gene matches. CDR3 length: 15 amino acids. CDR3 nucleotide sequence: TGTGCCAGCAGTACATCGACAGGGTGGAACACTGAAGCTTTCTTT. Residues: CASSTSTGWNTEAFF.

The chain uses TRBV10-2 and TRBJ2-5; the match to TRBD2 covers 10 bases. The CDR3 spans 15 residues. Germline V gives CDR1 WSHSY, CDR2 SAAADI. The trim removed 8 bases at V and 1 base at J, leaving 7 bases unmatched. The CDR3 is CASRASGGPQETQYF. CDR3 sequence (DNA): TGCGCCAGCCGGGCTAGCGGGGGCCCCCAAGAGACCCAGTACTTC.

The chain uses TRBV27 and TRBJ2-3; TRBD1 agrees at 11 bases. The V gene's germline CDR1 is MNHEY and CDR2 SMNVEV (reference sequence). J was trimmed by 6 bases and V by 9 bases; bases with no gene match: 14. The CDR3 extends over 16 amino acids. CDR3 sequence reads: CASFSGQGATSDTQYF. DNA for the CDR3: TGTGCCAGTTTTTCCGGACAGGGGGCGACCAGCGATACGCAGTATTTT.

This chain links TRBV6-5 with TRBJ2-1; TRBD1 matches 7 bases. This CDR3 contains 15 residues. Germline trimming cut 2 bases from V and 6 bases from J; bases unmatched to any gene: 7. Germline lookup yields CDR1 MNHEY and CDR2 SVGAGI. This chain's CDR3 is CASSYGDRESNEQFF. The DNA for the CDR3 is TGTGCCAGCAGTTACGGGGACAGAGAATCCAATGAGCAGTTCTTC.

The gene calls are TRBV11-2 and TRBJ1-5; TRBD1 agrees at 9 bases. The V and J ends lost 3 bases and 0 bases, in that order; junction bases with no gene match: 12. The CDR3 is made up of 19 amino acids. CDR1 and CDR2 from the germline V gene are SGHAT and FQNNGV. The CDR3 DNA follows: TGTGCCAGCAGCTTTAGGTGGGACAGGGAAAGGCCTAGCAATCAGCCCCAGCATTTT. Translating it yields CASSFRWDRERPSNQPQHF. Drawing the rest from reference TRBV11-2 and TRBJ1-5, the complete variable domain is EAGVAQSPRYKIIEKRQSVAFWCNPISGHATLYWYQQILGQGPKLLIQFQNNGVVDDSQLPKDRFSAERLKGVDSTLKIQPAKLEDSAVYLCASSFRWDRERPSNQPQHFGDGTRLSIL.

The chain recombines TRBV5-1 with TRBJ2-3; TRBD2 is a possible D gene (6 bases). The CDR3 is 16 amino acids. Germline lookup yields CDR1 SGHRS and CDR2 YFSETQ. V was trimmed by 2 bases and J by 1 base, leaving 14 bases between them. For the CDR3, the DNA is TGCGCCAGCAGCTTAGTCCCCGGCGGGGGCACAGATACGCAGTATTTT. Translation gives CASSLVPGGGTDTQYF.

This clone was detected once. The genes are TRBV2 and TRBJ1-3, with D possibly TRBD1 on 5 matching bases. Trimming cost V 6 bases and J 0 bases, with 12 bases left between them. The length of the CDR3 is 15 residues. Germline V gene data show CDR1 as SNHLY and CDR2 as FYNNEI. CDR3 amino acids: CASRIRTSSGNTIYF. DNA of the CDR3: TGTGCCAGCAGGATACGGACAAGCTCTGGAAACACCATATATTTT.

The gene calls are TRBV19 and TRBJ1-5; 11 bases fit TRBD1. The CDR3 covers 19 residues. Per the germline V gene, CDR1 is LNHDA and CDR2 is SQIVND (reference sequence). The V and J ends lost 3 bases and 6 bases, in that order; junction bases with no gene match: 16. CDR3 residues: CASSISGTGGPGLTQPQHF. The CDR3 DNA is TGTGCCAGTAGTATTAGCGGGACAGGGGGACCGGGTTTAACTCAGCCCCAGCATTTT.

The CDR3 sequence: CASSIGREAEAFF. Here the CDR3 DNA reads TGTGCCAGTAGTATAGGCAGGGAAGCTGAAGCTTTCTTT. The chain has TRBV19 and TRBJ1-1, with D possibly TRBD1 on 5 matching bases. Germline V lookup: CDR1 LNHDA, CDR2 SQIVND (reference sequence). This CDR3 has 13 amino acids. Trimming shortened V by 1 base and J by 6 bases, and 9 bases separated the two germline ends.

V usage is TRBV9 and J usage is TRBJ2-3; D unresolved. The CDR3 extends over 14 amino acids. Germline CDR1 SGDLS, CDR2 YYNGEE. The V and J ends lost 3 bases and 1 base respectively, with 9 bases between them. CDR3 nucleotide sequence: TGTGCCAGCAGCGCCTACAGTGGCACAGATACGCAGTATTTT. Translation gives CASSAYSGTDTQYF. Using reference TRBV9 and TRBJ2-3 for the parts outside the CDR3, the full variable domain is DSGVTQTPKHLITATGQRVTLRCSPRSGDLSVYWYQQSLDQGLQFLIQYYNGEERAKGNILERFSAQQFPDLHSELNLSSLELGDSALYFCASSAYSGTDTQYFGPGTRLTVL.

The rearrangement uses TRBV11-3 and TRBJ1-2; D is undetermined. Trimming took 0 bases from V and 4 from J, leaving 6 bases between them. CDR1 is SGHNT, CDR2 YENEEA, per germline. The CDR3 covers 13 residues. CDR3 region: CASSLDGGYGYTF. For the CDR3, the DNA is TGTGCCAGCAGCTTAGACGGTGGCTATGGCTACACCTTC.

The chain uses TRBV9 and TRBJ2-5; D not resolved. The CDR3 is made up of 14 amino acids. V was trimmed by 0 bases and J by 1 base, leaving 7 bases between them. Germline V gene sequence: CDR1 SGDLS, CDR2 YYNGEE. The CDR3 bases are TGTGCCAGCAGCGTAGGAACTACCCAAGAGACCCAGTACTTC. This codes for CASSVGTTQETQYF.

The chain has TRBV7-8 and TRBJ1-2; D is unclear. V was cut by 3 bases and J by 0 bases, with 14 bases left in between. Germline assignment: CDR1 SGHVS and CDR2 FQNEAQ. The CDR3 totals 16 residues. The CDR3 is CASSFFLTGANYGYTF. CDR3 sequence (DNA): TGTGCCAGCAGCTTTTTTCTCACGGGAGCTAACTATGGCTACACCTTC.

This clone has a handful of counts. The V and J genes are TRBV5-6 and TRBJ2-3; 7 nucleotides agree with TRBD2. The J segment lost 0 bases and the V segment lost 4 bases, leaving 8 bases of the junction unmatched. Germline CDR1 reads SGHDT; CDR2 reads YYEEEE. CDR3 length: 16 amino acids. The CDR3 DNA is TGTGCCAGCAGCAGATCTAGCGGTTATAGCACAGATACGCAGTATTTT. Residues: CASSRSSGYSTDTQYF.

CDR3 region: CASSPTGGAPQETQYF. The DNA for the CDR3 is TGCGCCAGCAGCCCAACCGGCGGGGCTCCTCAAGAGACCCAGTACTTC. The chain uses TRBV5-1 and TRBJ2-5, with a weak D call TRBD2 (6 bases). This CDR3 region has 16 residues. Germline-derived CDR1 and CDR2 are SGHRS and YFSETQ. Trimming pared 4 bases from V and 2 bases from J, leaving 18 bases between.

The chain employs TRBV6-2 or TRBV6-3 and TRBJ1-2, with 7 bases fitting TRBD1. This CDR3 region has 16 residues. Germline assignment: CDR1 MNHEY and CDR2 SVGEGT. Losses at the gene ends were 6 bases for V and 3 bases for J; bases not matched to a gene: 13. The CDR3 spells CASSSPDREEDYGYTF. The DNA for the CDR3 is TGTGCCAGCAGCTCCCCCGACAGGGAAGAGGACTATGGCTACACCTTC.

This sequence joins TRBV29-1 and TRBJ2-2, with D possibly TRBD2 on 6 matching bases. V was trimmed by 4 bases and J by 1 base, leaving 22 bases between them. The CDR3 loop spans 18 amino acids. Germline assignment: CDR1 SQVTM and CDR2 ANQGSEA. In DNA, the CDR3 is TGCAGCGTTGGACTCTATAGCGGCTCACTCAAGAACACCGGGGAGCTGTTTTTT. Its translation: CSVGLYSGSLKNTGELFF.